Listed below are T cell receptor beta chains from one sample, sequenced in a study of blood T cell repertoires in COVID-19. Assay: immunoSEQ multiplex PCR; the TCRdb copy retains only in-frame clones and omits some. The sample consists of about 72,000 clones, 65% to 90% of them appearing once. The specimen sequenced was peripheral blood. These receptors were taken from a man aged 70-80 years with active or convalescent COVID-19. The CDR3 runs from the conserved cysteine through the conserved F or W. The D gene is left open where the match is weak. The size field is filled for only some rows; it gives once, few, many or a size class.

v_gene,d_gene,abundance,j_gene,CDR3nt,CDR3aa
TRBV19,TRBD2,.,TRBJ2-2,TGTGCCAGTAGTGTCGGGACTAGCGGGCCGGGGATCGGGGAGCTGTTTTTT,CASSVGTSGPGIGELFF
TRBV12-3/TRBV12-4,.,.,TRBJ1-3,TGTGCCAGCAGTTTGACAGAGACAGGCACCATATATTTT,CASSLTETGTIYF
TRBV7-9,.,.,TRBJ1-5,TGTGCCAGCAGCCTACAGGGTTTGGGCAATCAGCCCCAGCATTTT,CASSLQGLGNQPQHF
TRBV18,.,.,TRBJ1-2,TGTGCCAGCTCACCTTACCCAAGACAGGCGCCAACTAACTATGGCTACACCTTC,CASSPYPRQAPTNYGYTF
TRBV19,TRBD1,.,TRBJ2-2,TGTGCCAGTAGTATGACAGGGGGCACCGGGGAGCTGTTTTTT,CASSMTGGTGELFF
TRBV5-4,.,.,TRBJ1-2,TGTGCCAGCAGCTTGACGGGGGATGGTCGGAGCTTC,CASSLTGDGRSF
TRBV5-6,TRBD2,once,TRBJ2-7,TGTGCCAGCAGCCTGACTAGCGGGGGGTCCTACGAGCAGTACTTC,CASSLTSGGSYEQYF
TRBV28,.,.,TRBJ2-3,TGTGCCAGCAACCCGAATTCGGGTGGCTACTGGACAAATACGCAGTATTTT,CASNPNSGGYWTNTQYF
TRBV19,.,.,TRBJ1-5,TGTGCCAGTAGTATTGAGGGAGGAAATCAGCCCCAGCATTTT,CASSIEGGNQPQHF
TRBV21-1,.,.,TRBJ1-5,TGTGCCAGCAGCAAAGGAGGGGTTAACAGGGATAGCAATCAGCCCCAGCATTTT,CASSKGGVNRDSNQPQHF
TRBV19,.,.,TRBJ2-7,TGTGCCAGTAGTATTTCAGGGGCGCGCGAGCAGTACTTC,CASSISGAREQYF